The 13 T cell receptor beta chains below come from one sample, sequenced in a study of cytomegalovirus exposure and HLA in healthy donors. The PCR ran on 60 Vbeta and 13 Jbeta primers. TCRdb's copy holds only in-frame clones and misses some; the assay was immunoSEQ multiplex PCR. The sample holds some 80,000 clones; more than 60% are singletons and the top ten take approximately 1.5%. Sequencing was carried out using PBMCs. The source of these receptors is a man aged 40-50 years in good health and CMV-seronegative.

This sequence joins TRBV5-1 and TRBJ2-1; D is possibly TRBD2 (5 bases). Germline assignment: CDR1 SGHRS and CDR2 YFSETQ. This CDR3 is built from 17 residues. V gave up 4 bases and J gave up 3 bases, with 20 bases separating them. The CDR3: CASSGPYLAGIYNEQFF. The CDR3, as DNA: TGCGCCAGCAGCGGCCCGTATCTAGCCGGGATCTACAATGAGCAGTTCTTC.

The table lists this clone with a few counts. The chain combines TRBV10-3 with TRBJ2-1, with a weak D call TRBD2 (5 bases). The CDR3 loop spans 17 amino acids. Germline V gene data show CDR1 as ENHRY and CDR2 as SYGVKD. Trimming took off 0 bases at V and 0 bases at J, with 12 bases between the two ends. The CDR3 DNA reads as TGTGCCATCAGTGAGTCCTTGAGTGGGAGCTCCTACAATGAGCAGTTCTTC. It specifies CAISESLSGSSYNEQFF.

The gene calls are TRBV9 and TRBJ2-7; TRBD2 matches at 12 bases. CDR3 size: 17 residues. Germline CDR1 is SGDLS and CDR2 is YYNGEE. V was pared by 3 bases and J by 0 bases, with 7 bases of the junction left unmatched. CDR3 loop: CASSAYATSGSSYEQYF. As DNA, the CDR3 is TGTGCCAGCAGCGCGTACGCGACTAGCGGGAGCTCCTACGAGCAGTACTTC.

The chain links TRBV28 to TRBJ1-4; 7 nucleotides agree with TRBD1. The CDR3 covers 15 residues. The germline gives CDR1 MDHEN, CDR2 SYDVKM. V lost 8 bases, J lost 5 bases, and 11 bases stayed unmatched. The CDR3 protein is CASLALGTENEKLFF. Written as DNA, the CDR3 is TGTGCCAGCCTGGCTTTGGGGACAGAGAATGAAAAACTGTTTTTT.

The V and J genes are TRBV7-3 and TRBJ2-7, with 10 bases matching TRBD2. Germline-derived CDR1 and CDR2 are SGHTA and FQGTGA. V was clipped by 3 bases and J by 5 bases; unmatched bases: 1. The CDR3 has 13 residues. The DNA of the CDR3 is TGTGCCAGCAGCTTCGGACTAGCGGACGAGCAGTACTTC. This codes for CASSFGLADEQYF.

CDR3 region: CAWSLAVNEQFF. CDR3 bases: TGTGCCTGGAGCCTAGCAGTAAATGAGCAGTTCTTC. The chain recombines TRBV30 with TRBJ2-1; a weak D match, TRBD2 (5 bases). V lost 3 bases to trimming and J lost 7 bases, with 10 bases between them. Germline CDR1 GTSNPN, CDR2 SVGIG (reference sequence). The CDR3 is 12 amino acids.

This clone has only one observation. The chain employs TRBV5-1 and TRBJ2-7, with 7 bases fitting TRBD1. Germline trimming cut 4 bases from V and 6 bases from J; bases unmatched to any gene: 10. Looked up from germline, CDR1 is SGHRS and CDR2 is YFSETQ. The CDR3 has 14 amino acids. The CDR3 region has the DNA TGCGCCAGCAGCCTTACCGACAGGGCCAGCGAGCAGTACTTC. This codes for CASSLTDRASEQYF.

V and J are TRBV6-5 and TRBJ1-1; 7 bases agree with TRBD1. The J segment lost 8 bases and the V segment lost 6 bases, leaving 6 bases of the junction unmatched. The CDR3 consists of 12 residues. The germline gives CDR1 MNHEY, CDR2 SVGAGI. The CDR3: CASRWARGEAFF. The DNA for the CDR3 is TGTGCCAGCAGGTGGGCCAGGGGGGAAGCTTTCTTT.

This clone was counted only a few times. The junction departs from the called germline gene at one end, perhaps through a read error. The chain links TRBV7-9 to TRBJ2-2; unclear D gene. Germline-derived CDR1 and CDR2 are SEHNR and FQNEAQ (reference sequence). The CDR3 loop spans 17 amino acids. The CDR3 protein is CSSTLMKNSLNTGELFF. For the CDR3, the DNA is TGTTCCAGCACCCTTATGAAGAATAGCCTTAACACCGGGGAGCTGTTTTTT.

This chain connects TRBV6-5 to TRBJ2-5; 12 nucleotides agree with TRBD2. This CDR3 comprises 15 residues. Losses at the gene ends were 2 bases for V and 4 bases for J; bases not matched to a gene: 2. In germline, CDR1 is MNHEY, CDR2 SVGAGI. CDR3 residues: CASSYRGLAGETQYF. The CDR3 nucleotides are TGTGCCAGCAGTTACCGGGGACTAGCGGGAGAGACCCAGTACTTC.

The chain carries TRBV29-1 and TRBJ2-7, with a possible D match to TRBD1 (6 bases). Per the germline V gene, CDR1 is SQVTM and CDR2 is ANQGSEA. Trimming stripped 1 base from V and 3 bases from J, with 7 bases between. CDR3 size: 12 residues. CDR3 DNA: TGCAGCGTTGAAGCCAGGGGCTACGAGCAGTACTTC. Translated: CSVEARGYEQYF.

The chain recombines TRBV10-2 with TRBJ1-1; D not resolved. V was cut by 8 bases and J by 4 bases, with 11 bases left in between. The CDR3 has 12 residues. Germline values: CDR1 WSHSY, CDR2 SAAADI. In nucleotides, the CDR3 is TGCGCCAGCCAAGCGGGGAGCACTGAAGCTTTCTTT. It codes for CASQAGSTEAFF.

This clone is a singleton in its sample. V is TRBV28 and J is TRBJ1-5; TRBD1 matches 8 bases. Germline CDR1 reads MDHEN; CDR2 reads SYDVKM. The CDR3 extends over 13 amino acids. V shed 6 bases, J shed 7 bases, and the junction held 5 bases outside the gene matches. The CDR3 reads CASRQGVRQPQHF. In nucleotides, the CDR3 is TGTGCCAGCAGACAGGGGGTTCGACAGCCCCAGCATTTT.